This is a list of T cell receptor beta chains from one sample in a study of blood T cell repertoires in COVID-19. The protocol was immunoSEQ multiplex PCR, while the TCRdb copy is restricted to in-frame clones and leaves out a portion. The sample includes fewer than 200,000 clones, approximately 90% of them seen just once. The source material was peripheral blood. The receptors shown here come from a man aged 18 to 30 who had recovered from COVID-19. Both conserved end residues are part of each CDR3. Part of the rows lack a size; the others show once, few, many or a class for expanded clones.

J gene: TRBJ2-3; clone size: .; V gene: TRBV25-1; CDR3 protein: CASSDRDYQGPDTQYF
J gene: TRBJ2-3; clone size: .; V gene: TRBV10-3; CDR3 protein: CAISGQGAADTQYF
J gene: TRBJ2-3; clone size: .; V gene: TRBV27; CDR3 protein: CASSYQSPDTQYF
J gene: TRBJ2-3; clone size: once; V gene: TRBV28; CDR3 protein: CASSLRQPDTQYF
J gene: TRBJ1-3; clone size: .; V gene: TRBV10-3; CDR3 protein: CAISESRVLGNTIYF
J gene: TRBJ1-1; clone size: once; V gene: TRBV19; CDR3 protein: CASSLSRAGEAFF
J gene: TRBJ1-1; clone size: .; V gene: TRBV10-3; CDR3 protein: CAISDRNTEAFF
J gene: TRBJ2-7; clone size: .; V gene: TRBV7-2; CDR3 protein: CASSLSGTDLTEQYF
J gene: TRBJ2-7; clone size: .; V gene: TRBV7-2; CDR3 protein: CASSLGGTAYEQYF
J gene: TRBJ2-7; clone size: .; V gene: TRBV5-6; CDR3 protein: CASSPAYYSGRAYEQYF
J gene: TRBJ1-2; clone size: .; V gene: TRBV28; CDR3 protein: CASSFPTGGDHYGYTF
J gene: TRBJ2-7; clone size: .; V gene: TRBV7-9; CDR3 protein: CASSFSGRNEQYF
J gene: TRBJ2-1; clone size: .; V gene: TRBV4-3; CDR3 protein: CASSQFRGTSGSNEQFF
J gene: TRBJ2-2; clone size: .; V gene: TRBV25-1; CDR3 protein: CASSEGSGRATGELFF
J gene: TRBJ1-6; clone size: .; V gene: TRBV7-2; CDR3 protein: CASGKGTNNSPLHF
J gene: TRBJ1-1; clone size: .; V gene: TRBV18; CDR3 protein: CASSPGTGPEAFF
J gene: TRBJ1-5; clone size: .; V gene: TRBV7-8; CDR3 protein: CASRGQGRGFGNQPQHF
J gene: TRBJ1-6; clone size: once; V gene: TRBV30; CDR3 protein: CAWRDLRGSPLHF